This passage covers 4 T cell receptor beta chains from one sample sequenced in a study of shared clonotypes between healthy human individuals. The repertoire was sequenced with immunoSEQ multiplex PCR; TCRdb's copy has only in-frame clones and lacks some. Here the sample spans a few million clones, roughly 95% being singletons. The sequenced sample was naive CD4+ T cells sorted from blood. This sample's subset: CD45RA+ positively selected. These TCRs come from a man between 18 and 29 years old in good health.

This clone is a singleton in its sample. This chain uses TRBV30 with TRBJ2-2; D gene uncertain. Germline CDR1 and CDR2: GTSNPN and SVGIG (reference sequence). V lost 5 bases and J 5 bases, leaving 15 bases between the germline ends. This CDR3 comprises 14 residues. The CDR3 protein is CAWGELKRTGELFF. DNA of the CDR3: TGTGCCTGGGGGGAACTGAAGCGAACCGGGGAGCTGTTTTTT. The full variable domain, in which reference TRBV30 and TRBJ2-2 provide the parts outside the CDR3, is SQTIHQWPATLVQPVGSPLSLECTVEGTSNPNLYWYRQAAGRGLQLLFYSVGIGQISSEVPQNLSASRPQDRQFILSSKKLLLSDSGFYLCAWGELKRTGELFFGEGSRLTVL.

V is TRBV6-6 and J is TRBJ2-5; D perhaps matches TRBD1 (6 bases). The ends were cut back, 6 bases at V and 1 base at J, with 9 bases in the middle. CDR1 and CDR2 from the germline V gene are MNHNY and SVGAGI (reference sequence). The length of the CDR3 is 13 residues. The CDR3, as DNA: TGTGCCAGCAGACAGGGTGCCCAAGAGACCCAGTACTTC. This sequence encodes CASRQGAQETQYF.

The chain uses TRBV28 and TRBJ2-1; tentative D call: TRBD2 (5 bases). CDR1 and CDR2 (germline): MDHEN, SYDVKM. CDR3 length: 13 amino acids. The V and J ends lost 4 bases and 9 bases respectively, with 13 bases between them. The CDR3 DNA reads TGTGCCAGCAGTTGGACGGGCAGCGGTGAGCAGTTCTTC. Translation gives CASSWTGSGEQFF.

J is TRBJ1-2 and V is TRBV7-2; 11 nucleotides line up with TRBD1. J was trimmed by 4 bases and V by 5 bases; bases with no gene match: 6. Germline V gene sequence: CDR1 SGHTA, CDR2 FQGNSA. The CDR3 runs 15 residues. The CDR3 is CASSPGQGALYGYTF. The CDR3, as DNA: TGTGCCAGCAGCCCTGGACAGGGGGCACTCTATGGCTACACCTTC.